This TCR beta chain comes out of a study of metastatic and nonmetastatic thyroid tumors. Across the study: From malignant and benign thyroid patients, repertoires in blood and in tumor or nodule tissue were compared. Findings and caveats of the study: It was reportedly found that TCR beta diversity was significantly higher in malignant thyroid tumors than in benign nodules, a difference seen in both blood and tumor samples.

Not a single patient had been given any form of treatment at any point before undergoing thyroid surgery. Source study methods: A distant-metastasis classifier for papillary thyroid cancer was built using CDR3 differences across clinicopathological groups. TCRdb reprocessed the PCR reads via MiXCR. The V and J calls reflect TCRdb's pipeline rather than the authors' work. The data show about 23,000 clones, with approximately 20% seen just once and roughly 28% held by the top ten. This clone was detected many times. The antigen is unknown. The sample consisted of blood. This TCR was sampled from a female donor with papillary thyroid cancer or a benign thyroid nodule (not recorded which). Some clones in this sample may be carry-over from other donors' samples.

The chain's CDR3 is CSASPTGPGETQYF. The CDR3 DNA follows: TGCAGTGCTAGCCCGACGGGGCCCGGGGAGACCCAGTACTTC. The J gene is TRBJ2-5, the V gene TRBV20-1; D may be TRBD1 or TRBD2 (5 bases each). CDR3 length equals 14 residues. The V and J ends lost 3 bases and 5 bases respectively, with 16 bases between them. Germline CDR1 and CDR2: DFQATT and SNEGSKA (reference sequence).